A single sample gave rise to the 32 T cell receptor beta chains below, sequenced in a study of T cell repertoires in cytomegalovirus infection (dated by TCRdb to between 2017 and 2020). TCRdb lists the instrument as Illumina HiSeq 1500. TCRdb cleaned the public reads at Q25 with fastp, built clones with MiXCR and kept in-frame beta chains. Entries are consolidated by CDR3 protein sequence, retaining the most common genes and DNA. This sample has 360,000 or so distinct CDR3 sequences in its table, and just under 35% of those were observed once. The ten biggest clones cover about 13% of the sample. In the paper's terms, the treatment or condition label means: in vitro stimulation with specific CMV peptide epitopes to enrich CMV-specific T cells. These receptors are not linked to any known antigen. The source material was cultured PBMCs, sampled from culture after CMV antigen stimulation. All receptors derive from a human donor in good health (CMV status not recorded). Some clones in this sample may be carry-over from other donors' samples.

V and J are TRBV5-6 and TRBJ1-1, with a weak D call TRBD1 (6 bases). The CDR3 is 14 amino acids. Germline V gene sequence: CDR1 SGHDT, CDR2 YYEEEE. Trimming took 4 bases from V and 1 from J, leaving 11 bases between them. The CDR3 loop is CASSKTTGNTEAFF. The DNA of the CDR3 is TGTGCCAGCAGCAAAACGACAGGGAACACTGAAGCTTTCTTT.

The chain recombines TRBV7-3 with TRBJ2-1; D is perhaps TRBD1 (6 bases). CDR1 is SGHTA and CDR2 is FQGTGA in the germline V gene. V lost 6 bases and J 8 bases, leaving 11 bases between the germline ends. The length of the CDR3 is 12 residues. In nucleotides, the CDR3 is TGTGCCAGCAGATGGGGGCTCTATGAGCAGTTCTTC. Its translation: CASRWGLYEQFF.

The chain couples TRBV20-1 to TRBJ2-3; 7 nucleotides line up with TRBD2. The germline gives CDR1 DFQATT, CDR2 SNEGSKA (reference sequence). The CDR3 is 15 amino acids. The V and J ends lost 5 bases and 3 bases, in that order; junction bases with no gene match: 11. The CDR3 sequence is CSAFGQLALTDTQYF. The CDR3 region has the DNA TGCAGTGCTTTCGGGCAACTAGCGTTGACAGATACGCAGTATTTT.

This chain uses TRBV7-2 with TRBJ2-7, with 8 bases fitting TRBD2. Trimming cost V 6 bases and J 0 bases; bases outside gene matches: 10. Germline CDR1 reads SGHTA; CDR2 reads FQGNSA. The CDR3 totals 16 residues. The CDR3: CASSNRGGGPSYEQYV. The CDR3 DNA is TGTGCCAGCAGTAATCGGGGGGGAGGACCCTCCTACGAGCAGTACGTC.

The chain uses TRBV5-1 and TRBJ1-2, with a possible D match to TRBD1 (6 bases). The CDR3 loop spans 15 amino acids. Trimming stripped 1 base from V and 6 bases from J, with 16 bases between. Germline assignment: CDR1 SGHRS and CDR2 YFSETQ. CDR3 sequence (DNA): TGCGCCAGCAGCTTGAATGCAGGGACATACGATGGCTACACCTTC. This encodes CASSLNAGTYDGYTF.

This clonotype was detected only a few times. The rearrangement joins TRBV20-1 to TRBJ1-1; TRBD1 agrees at 7 bases. V dropped 1 base and J dropped 6; count of bases not matched to a gene: 8. The germline V gene encodes CDR1 DFQATT and CDR2 SNEGSKA (reference sequence). This CDR3 has 14 residues. The CDR3 loop is CSARGGQRVAEAFF. The DNA for the CDR3 is TGCAGTGCTAGAGGGGGACAGCGGGTCGCTGAAGCTTTCTTT.

In regard to this clonotype: A much larger clonotype is one base distant, so this may be a read error. CDR3 DNA: TGTGCCATCAGCCAGAGGGTGGGAGTTGACACTGAAGCTTTCTTT. It translates to CAISQRVGVDTEAFF. This sequence joins TRBV7-2 and TRBJ1-1; D remains ambiguous. There are 15 residues in the CDR3. Germline CDR1 reads SGHTA; CDR2 reads FQGNSA.

This clonotype was detected only a few times. This chain uses TRBV10-2 with TRBJ1-1, with D possibly being TRBD1 (6 bases). Germline V gives CDR1 WSHSY, CDR2 SAAADI. CDR3 length equals 13 residues. The V and J ends lost 3 bases and 8 bases respectively, with 13 bases between them. CDR3: CASSESTGREAFF. The CDR3 DNA reads as TGCGCCAGCAGTGAATCGACAGGACGAGAAGCTTTCTTT.

The V call is TRBV7-9, the J call TRBJ2-7, with D tentatively TRBD1 or TRBD2 (6 bases each). Germline V gene data show CDR1 as SEHNR and CDR2 as FQNEAQ (reference sequence). V was pared by 2 bases and J by 5 bases, with 13 bases between. This CDR3 comprises 14 residues. CDR3 protein: CASSLNQGRNEQYF. For the CDR3, the DNA is TGTGCCAGCAGCTTAAATCAGGGGAGGAACGAGCAGTACTTC.

The V and J genes are TRBV28 and TRBJ2-7; 7 positions match TRBD1. The CDR3 loop spans 13 amino acids. Trimming at V came to 7 bases and at J to 1 base, leaving 4 bases not matched to a gene. Per the germline V gene, CDR1 is MDHEN and CDR2 is SYDVKM. The DNA of the CDR3 is TGTGCCAGCACTCCGGGACAGTCCTACGAGCAGTACTTC. Protein: CASTPGQSYEQYF.

In its sample, this clonotype was seen a few times. The chain recombines TRBV6-5 with TRBJ2-1, with 11 bases aligning to TRBD2. With 0 bases clipped from V and 8 bases from J, the junction kept 3 bases outside the gene matches. Germline V gene lookup returns CDR1 MNHEY and CDR2 SVGAGI. The length of the CDR3 is 15 residues. As DNA, the CDR3 is TGTGCCAGCAGTTACTCGGCACTAGCGGGGGATGAGCAGTTCTTC. This codes for CASSYSALAGDEQFF.

This chain connects TRBV10-3 to TRBJ2-1, with TRBD2 matching 8 bases. The germline CDR1 and CDR2 sequences are ENHRY and SYGVKD. J was trimmed by 6 bases and V by 5 bases; bases with no gene match: 3. The CDR3 has 13 amino acids. The CDR3 nucleotides are TGTGCCATCAGTTCAACTAGCGGCAATGAGCAGTTCTTC. Encoded protein: CAISSTSGNEQFF.

This sequence joins TRBV6-6 and TRBJ2-1; unclear D gene. Germline-derived CDR1 and CDR2 are MNHNY and SVGAGI (reference sequence). The CDR3 runs 12 residues. V gave up 6 bases and J gave up 7 bases, with 10 bases separating them. The chain's CDR3 is CASSQLRNEQFF. CDR3 bases: TGTGCCAGCAGCCAGCTCCGGAATGAGCAGTTCTTC.

This clonotype has just a few counts. V is TRBV4-1 and J is TRBJ1-4; maybe TRBD1 (5 bases). This CDR3 has 16 amino acids. Trimming removed 0 bases from V and 6 bases from J, with 14 bases in between. Germline V lookup: CDR1 MGHRA, CDR2 YSYEKL. The CDR3 reads CASSQEWGLGYEKLFF. The CDR3, as DNA: TGCGCCAGCAGCCAAGAATGGGGGTTGGGGTATGAAAAACTGTTTTTT.

The CDR3 region is CASSGLVGETQYF. CDR3 DNA: TGTGCCAGCAGTGGACTAGTCGGAGAGACCCAGTACTTC. The chain joins TRBV12-3 or TRBV12-4 to TRBJ2-5; 7 positions agree with TRBD2. Trimming took 5 bases from V and 4 from J; bases not matched to a gene: 4. CDR3 length equals 13 residues.

This clonotype was seen a few times. The chain recombines TRBV7-8 with TRBJ1-1; D is possibly TRBD1 (5 bases). The V and J ends lost 6 bases and 9 bases respectively, with 17 bases between them. CDR1 and CDR2 (germline): SGHVS, FQNEAQ. This CDR3 region has 13 residues. CDR3 sequence: CASRSGDPDKAFF. CDR3 DNA sequence: TGTGCCAGCAGGTCCGGGGACCCAGATAAAGCTTTCTTT.

This clonotype was counted a few times. V is TRBV20-1 and J is TRBJ2-5; D not resolved. This CDR3 contains 12 residues. V dropped 1 base and J dropped 0 bases, with 3 bases sitting between them. CDR1 and CDR2 (germline): DFQATT, SNEGSKA (reference sequence). The CDR3 sequence: CSARVNQETQYF. The DNA of the CDR3 is TGCAGTGCTAGAGTAAACCAAGAGACCCAGTACTTC.

The chain combines TRBV27 with TRBJ1-1, with a tentative D call TRBD1 (6 bases). Trimming stripped 1 base from V and 4 bases from J, with 22 bases between. Looked up from germline, CDR1 is MNHEY and CDR2 is SMNVEV (reference sequence). This CDR3 is built from 18 residues. DNA for the CDR3: TGTGCCAGCAGTTTATGGGGACACGACTCGACACTGGTCACTGAAGCTTTCTTT. Its translation: CASSLWGHDSTLVTEAFF.

The chain carries TRBV7-9 and TRBJ1-3; no clear D. The length of the CDR3 is 17 residues. CDR1 and CDR2 (germline): SEHNR, FQNEAQ (reference sequence). The germline V and J ends were trimmed by 6 bases and 0 bases, with 18 bases remaining between them. This chain's CDR3 is CASSRRLVIDSGNTIYF. Written as DNA, the CDR3 is TGTGCCAGCAGTCGACGGTTGGTCATTGACTCTGGAAACACCATATATTTT.

V and J are TRBV7-6 and TRBJ2-7; 9 bases are a match to TRBD1. The CDR3 is made up of 17 amino acids. Germline CDR1 reads SGHVS; CDR2 reads FNYEAQ. The ends lost 1 base at V and 2 bases at J; junction bases unmatched: 9. Here the CDR3 reads CASSLDLGTGFTYEQYF. CDR3 sequence (DNA): TGTGCCAGCAGCTTAGATTTAGGGACAGGGTTCACCTACGAGCAGTACTTC.

The V and J genes are TRBV4-1 and TRBJ2-2, with TRBD2 matching 11 bases. The CDR3 is made up of 19 amino acids. Germline values: CDR1 MGHRA, CDR2 YSYEKL. The junction had 16 bases not matched to a gene; V was cut back by 4 bases and J by 6 bases. The CDR3 region has the DNA TGCGCCAGCAGCCGAATTATCAGGGCTAGCGGGAGGAGGGCCGGGGAGCTGTTTTTT. Translating it yields CASSRIIRASGRRAGELFF.

This clonotype was seen a handful of times. The genes are TRBV7-2 and TRBJ1-5, with a possible D match to TRBD1 (5 bases). Germline V gives CDR1 SGHTA, CDR2 FQGNSA. V was clipped by 5 bases and J by 1 base, with 21 bases between them. This CDR3 is built from 18 residues. CDR3 DNA sequence: TGTGCCAGCAGCCCGCGGAGGGGTTATGGCGACAGCAATCAGCCCCAGCATTTT. This encodes CASSPRRGYGDSNQPQHF.

Only a few counts were recorded for this clonotype. The chain uses TRBV11-3 and TRBJ2-3; D remains unclear. Trimming pared 5 bases from V and 6 bases from J, leaving 27 bases between. Germline V lookup: CDR1 SGHNT, CDR2 YENEEA. The CDR3 loop spans 18 amino acids. This chain's CDR3 is CASSHQENGPLLLDTQYF. The CDR3 DNA reads as TGTGCCAGCAGCCACCAAGAGAACGGACCTCTCCTACTGGATACGCAGTATTTT.

The gene calls are TRBV5-1 and TRBJ1-2; D gene uncertain. The CDR3 spans 14 residues. Germline V CDR1 and CDR2: SGHRS, YFSETQ. V was trimmed by 0 bases and J by 7 bases, leaving 13 bases between them. The CDR3 nucleotides are TGCGCCAGCAGCTTGGCCGTAGGATCGGGTGGCTACACCTTC. It codes for CASSLAVGSGGYTF.

The chain is built from TRBV3-1 and TRBJ2-7; D unclear. CDR1 LGHDT and CDR2 YNNKEL come from the germline V gene (reference sequence). This CDR3 comprises 13 residues. Trimming pared 1 base from V and 0 bases from J, leaving 4 bases between. The CDR3 DNA reads TGTGCCAGCAGCCAAGCGGCCTCCTACGAGCAGTACTTC. Translated: CASSQAASYEQYF.

This clonotype was found a few times. The chain is built from TRBV4-1 and TRBJ2-7, with no clear D. In germline, CDR1 is MGHRA, CDR2 YSYEKL. The V and J ends lost 0 bases and 3 bases respectively, with 6 bases between them. This CDR3 comprises 13 residues. The CDR3 nucleotides are TGCGCCAGCAGCCAAGATCCCATCTACGAGCAGTACTTC. Its protein product is CASSQDPIYEQYF.

This clonotype came up a few times. The chain combines TRBV7-2 with TRBJ2-1, with TRBD2 identical over 9 bases. This CDR3 contains 16 residues. CDR1 is SGHTA, CDR2 FQGNSA, per germline. V gave up 7 bases and J gave up 9 bases; unmatched junction bases: 16. The CDR3 sequence is CASTPVLGGRAGEQFF. DNA for the CDR3: TGTGCCAGCACCCCTGTTTTGGGCGGGAGGGCGGGTGAGCAGTTCTTC.

The chain employs TRBV15 and TRBJ1-1, with D perhaps TRBD1 (6 bases). The CDR3 runs 16 residues. Trimming removed 1 base at V and 2 bases at J, with 14 bases between. Germline V gene sequence: CDR1 LNHNV, CDR2 YYDKDF (reference sequence). This CDR3 reads CATSRGPGALNTEAFF. The CDR3, as DNA: TGTGCCACCAGCAGAGGCCCAGGGGCTTTAAACACTGAAGCTTTCTTT.

The V gene is TRBV20-1, the J gene TRBJ2-3, with 8 bases fitting TRBD1. V lost 2 bases and J lost 0; bases outside the gene matches: 4. The CDR3 is 15 residues long. Germline V gene lookup returns CDR1 DFQATT and CDR2 SNEGSKA (reference sequence). The CDR3 spells CSARSGQGSTDTQYF. The CDR3 DNA reads as TGCAGTGCTAGATCCGGACAGGGTAGCACAGATACGCAGTATTTT.

In its sample, this clonotype was seen a few times. The chain joins TRBV11-2 to TRBJ2-5, with 8 bases identical to TRBD1. The V gene's germline CDR1 is SGHAT and CDR2 FQNNGV. With 5 bases clipped from V and 4 bases from J, the junction kept 9 bases outside the gene matches. The CDR3 consists of 15 residues. The DNA for the CDR3 is TGTGCCAGCAGCCCACGGGCCAGGGGGCGAGAGACCCAGTACTTC. Translated: CASSPRARGRETQYF. Complete variable domain (other parts from reference TRBV11-2 and TRBJ2-5): EAGVAQSPRYKIIEKRQSVAFWCNPISGHATLYWYQQILGQGPKLLIQFQNNGVVDDSQLPKDRFSAERLKGVDSTLKIQPAKLEDSAVYLCASSPRARGRETQYFGPGTRLLVL.

This clonotype was seen repeatedly, ten times or more. V usage is TRBV12-3 or TRBV12-4 and J usage is TRBJ2-1, with a possible D match to TRBD2 (6 bases). The CDR3 runs 15 residues. Trimming took 3 bases from V and 4 from J, leaving 13 bases between them. CDR3 nucleotides: TGTGCCAGCAGTTTTGGGGACTTGAGGTACAATGAGCAGTTCTTC. Its protein is CASSFGDLRYNEQFF.

The chain recombines TRBV7-9 with TRBJ1-1; D is uncertain. CDR3 length equals 12 residues. CDR1 SEHNR and CDR2 FQNEAQ come from the germline V gene (reference sequence). V lost 3 bases and J 6 bases, leaving 8 bases between the germline ends. The CDR3 here is CASSFGTAEAFF. Written as DNA, the CDR3 is TGTGCCAGCAGCTTTGGAACTGCTGAAGCTTTCTTT. The full variable domain, its missing parts supplied by reference TRBV7-9 and TRBJ1-1, is DTGVSQNPRHKITKRGQNVTFRCDPISEHNRLYWYRQTLGQGPEFLTYFQNEAQLEKSRLLSDRFSAERPKGSFSTLEIQRTEQGDSAMYLCASSFGTAEAFFGQGTRLTVV.